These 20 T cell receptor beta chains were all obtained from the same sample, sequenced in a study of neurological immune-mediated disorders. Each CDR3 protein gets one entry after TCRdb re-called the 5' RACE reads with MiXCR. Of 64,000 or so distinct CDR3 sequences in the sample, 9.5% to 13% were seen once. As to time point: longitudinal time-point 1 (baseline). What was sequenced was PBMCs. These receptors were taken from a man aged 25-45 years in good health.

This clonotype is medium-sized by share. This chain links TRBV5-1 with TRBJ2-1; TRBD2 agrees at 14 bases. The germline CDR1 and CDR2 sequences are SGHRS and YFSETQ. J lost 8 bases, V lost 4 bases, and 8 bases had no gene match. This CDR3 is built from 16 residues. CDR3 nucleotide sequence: TGCGCCAGCAGCCCAGCGACTAGCGGGAGGGCCGATGAGCAGTTCTTC. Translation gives CASSPATSGRADEQFF.

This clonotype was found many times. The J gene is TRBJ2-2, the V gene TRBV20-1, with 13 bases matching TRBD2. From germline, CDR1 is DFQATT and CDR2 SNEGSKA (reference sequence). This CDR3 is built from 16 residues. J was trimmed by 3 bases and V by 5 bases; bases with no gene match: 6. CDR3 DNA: TGCAGTGCTTCAGGACTAGCGGGAGTAGACACCGGGGAGCTGTTTTTT. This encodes CSASGLAGVDTGELFF.

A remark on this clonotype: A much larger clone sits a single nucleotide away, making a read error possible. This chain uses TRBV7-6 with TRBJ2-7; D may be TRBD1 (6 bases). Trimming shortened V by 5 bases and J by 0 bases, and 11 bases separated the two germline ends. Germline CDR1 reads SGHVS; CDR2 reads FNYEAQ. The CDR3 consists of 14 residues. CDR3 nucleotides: TGTGCCAGCAGCGCGTACAGGGTCTCCTACGAGCAGTACTTC. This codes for CASSAYRVSYEQYF.

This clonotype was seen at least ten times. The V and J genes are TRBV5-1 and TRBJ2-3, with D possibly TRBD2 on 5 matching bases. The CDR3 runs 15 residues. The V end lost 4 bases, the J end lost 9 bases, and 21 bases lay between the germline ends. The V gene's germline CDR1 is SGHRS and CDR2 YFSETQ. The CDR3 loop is CASSDDYPPRETQYF. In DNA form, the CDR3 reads TGCGCCAGCAGCGATGACTACCCCCCGAGGGAGACGCAGTATTTT.

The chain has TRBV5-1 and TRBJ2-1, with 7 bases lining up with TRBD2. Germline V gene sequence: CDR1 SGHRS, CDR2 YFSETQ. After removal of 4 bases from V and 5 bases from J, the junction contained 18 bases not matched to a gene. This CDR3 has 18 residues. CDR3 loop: CASSPWGTTQSGDNEQFF. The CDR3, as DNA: TGCGCCAGCAGCCCGTGGGGGACTACTCAGTCGGGAGACAATGAGCAGTTCTTC.

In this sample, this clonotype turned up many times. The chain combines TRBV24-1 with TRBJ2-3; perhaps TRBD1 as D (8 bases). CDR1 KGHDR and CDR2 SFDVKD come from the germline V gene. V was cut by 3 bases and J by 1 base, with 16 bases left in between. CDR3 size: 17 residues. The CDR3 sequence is CATSDPQGGLGTDTQYF. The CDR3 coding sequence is TGTGCCACCAGTGATCCACAGGGGGGGCTCGGCACAGATACGCAGTATTTT.

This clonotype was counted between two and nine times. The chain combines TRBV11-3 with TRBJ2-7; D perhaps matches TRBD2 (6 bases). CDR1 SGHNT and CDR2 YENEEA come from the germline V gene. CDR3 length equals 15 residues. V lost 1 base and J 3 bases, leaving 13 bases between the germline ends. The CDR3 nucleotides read TGTGCCAGCAGCTTAGGAGGCGGGGAAGGCTACGAGCAGTACTTC. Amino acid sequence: CASSLGGGEGYEQYF.

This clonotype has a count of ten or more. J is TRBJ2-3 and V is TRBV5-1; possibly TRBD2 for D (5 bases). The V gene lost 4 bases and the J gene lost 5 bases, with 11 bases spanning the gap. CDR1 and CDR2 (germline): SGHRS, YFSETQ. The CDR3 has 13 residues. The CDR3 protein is CASSLWTGDTQYF. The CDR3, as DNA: TGCGCCAGCAGCCTTTGGACTGGAGATACGCAGTATTTT.

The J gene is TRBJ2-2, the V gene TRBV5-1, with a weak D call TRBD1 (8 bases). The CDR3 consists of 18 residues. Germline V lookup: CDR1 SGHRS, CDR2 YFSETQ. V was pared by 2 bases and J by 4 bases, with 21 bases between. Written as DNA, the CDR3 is TGCGCCAGCAGCTTCCGCCCTGTGGACAGGGAGGGCACCGGGGAGCTGTTTTTT. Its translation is CASSFRPVDREGTGELFF.

As DNA, the CDR3 is TGCGCCAGCAGATTGACAAGTGCTGTGACCGGGGAGCTGTTTTTT. It yields the protein CASRLTSAVTGELFF. V and J are TRBV5-1 and TRBJ2-2; D is unresolved. Between the trimmed V and J ends, which lost 5 bases and 5 bases, there was a span of 16 bases. The germline V gene has CDR1 SGHRS and CDR2 YFSETQ. The CDR3 loop spans 15 amino acids.

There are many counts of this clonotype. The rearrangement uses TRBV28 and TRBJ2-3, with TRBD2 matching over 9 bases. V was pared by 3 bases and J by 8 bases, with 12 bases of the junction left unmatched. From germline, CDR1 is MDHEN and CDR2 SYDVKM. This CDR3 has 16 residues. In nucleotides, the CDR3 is TGTGCCAGCAGTTTTATAGGGAGCGGGAGGCCAGGTACGCAGTATTTT. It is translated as CASSFIGSGRPGTQYF.

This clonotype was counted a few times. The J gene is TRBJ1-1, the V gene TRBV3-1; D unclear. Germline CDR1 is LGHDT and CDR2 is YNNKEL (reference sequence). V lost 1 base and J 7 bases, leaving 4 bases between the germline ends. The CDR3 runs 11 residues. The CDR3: CASSQGGEAFF. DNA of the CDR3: TGTGCCAGCAGCCAAGGGGGTGAAGCTTTCTTT.

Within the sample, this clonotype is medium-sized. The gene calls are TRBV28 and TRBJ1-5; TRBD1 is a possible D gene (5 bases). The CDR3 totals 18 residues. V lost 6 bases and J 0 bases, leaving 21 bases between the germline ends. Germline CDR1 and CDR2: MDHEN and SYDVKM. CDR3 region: CASRMLTGTSHSNQPQHF. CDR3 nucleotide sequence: TGTGCCAGCAGAATGTTAACCGGGACTTCCCATAGCAATCAGCCCCAGCATTTT.

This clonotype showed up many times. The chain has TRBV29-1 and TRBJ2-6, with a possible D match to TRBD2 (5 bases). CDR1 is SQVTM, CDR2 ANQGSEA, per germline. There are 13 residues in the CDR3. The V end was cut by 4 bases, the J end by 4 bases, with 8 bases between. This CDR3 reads CSVVGSGANVLTF. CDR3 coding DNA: TGCAGCGTTGTGGGGAGCGGGGCCAACGTCCTGACTTTC.

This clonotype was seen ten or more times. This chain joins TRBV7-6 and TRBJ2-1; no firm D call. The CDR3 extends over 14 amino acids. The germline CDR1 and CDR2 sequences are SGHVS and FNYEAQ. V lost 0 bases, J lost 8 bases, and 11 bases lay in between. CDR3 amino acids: CASSLAALSHEQFF. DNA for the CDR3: TGTGCCAGCAGCTTAGCGGCCCTTTCCCATGAGCAGTTCTTC.

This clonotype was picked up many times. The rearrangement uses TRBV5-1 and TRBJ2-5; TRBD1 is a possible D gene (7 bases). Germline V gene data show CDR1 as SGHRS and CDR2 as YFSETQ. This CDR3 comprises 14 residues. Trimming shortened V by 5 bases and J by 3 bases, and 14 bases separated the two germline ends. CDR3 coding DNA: TGCGCCAGCAGGATCGCGGGACAGAAAGAGACCCAGTACTTC. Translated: CASRIAGQKETQYF.

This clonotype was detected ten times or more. The CDR3, as DNA: TGTGCCATCAGTGCGGGTCAGGGCGGCGGTGAAAAACTGTTTTTT. Protein sequence: CAISAGQGGGEKLFF. This sequence joins TRBV10-3 and TRBJ1-4, with D possibly TRBD1 on 5 matching bases. Germline V gene data show CDR1 as ENHRY and CDR2 as SYGVKD. The CDR3 totals 15 residues. The V gene lost 4 bases and the J gene lost 7 bases, with 16 bases spanning the gap.

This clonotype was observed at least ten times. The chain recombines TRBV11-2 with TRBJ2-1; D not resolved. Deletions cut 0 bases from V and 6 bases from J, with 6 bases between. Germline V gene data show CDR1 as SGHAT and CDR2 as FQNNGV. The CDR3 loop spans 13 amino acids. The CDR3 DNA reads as TGTGCCAGCAGCTTAGATCTCGGCAATGAGCAGTTCTTC. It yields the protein CASSLDLGNEQFF.

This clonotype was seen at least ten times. CDR3 protein: CASSPEPGEAGGRNQETQYF. CDR3 nucleotide sequence: TGTGCCAGCTCACCGGAGCCCGGCGAAGCGGGAGGCCGGAACCAAGAGACCCAGTACTTC. This sequence joins TRBV18 and TRBJ2-5; 9 bases line up with TRBD2. Per germline, CDR1 KGHSH and CDR2 LQKENI. The CDR3 spans 20 residues. Trimming removed 3 bases from V and 0 bases from J; junction bases left unmatched: 17.

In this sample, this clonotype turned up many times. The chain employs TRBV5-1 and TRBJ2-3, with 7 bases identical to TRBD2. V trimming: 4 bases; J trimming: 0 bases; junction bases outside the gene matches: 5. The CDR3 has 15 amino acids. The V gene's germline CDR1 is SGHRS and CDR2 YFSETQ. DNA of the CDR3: TGCGCCAGCAGCATCTCTAGCGGTAGCACAGATACGCAGTATTTT. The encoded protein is CASSISSGSTDTQYF.